This note documents a single T cell receptor (beta chain) sequence. The data originate from a study of T cells in Graves' hyperthyroidism and ophthalmopathy. Not enrolled were patients with uncontrolled infection, other autoimmune disease, pregnancy or lactation. RNA transcripts provided the source from which TCR beta CDR3 regions were amplified. The HTBI primer set drove a first-round RT-PCR of the TCR CDR3. MiXCR, applied by TCRdb to the multiplex PCR reads, yields one record per CDR3 protein. Of nearly 750,000 distinct CDR3 sequences in the sample, over 35% were seen once. From germline, CDR1 is SNHLY and CDR2 FYNNEI. CDR3 length: 16 amino acids. V lost 8 bases, J lost 7 bases, and 18 bases stayed unmatched.

Source material: blood. The chain couples TRBV2 to TRBJ2-7; TRBD2 agrees at 9 bases. The origin of this receptor is a woman aged 40 to 50 with Graves' hyperthyroidism. The CDR3 coding sequence is TGTGCCAGCGGTGGCGGTTGGGCGGGAGGGCCACGGGAGCAGTACTTC. It is translated as CASGGGWAGGPREQYF.